These 4 T cell receptor beta chains came from one sample sequenced in a study of cytomegalovirus exposure and HLA in healthy donors. The primer mix had 60 Vbeta and 13 Jbeta primers. TCRdb keeps only in-frame clones here, not all; method: immunoSEQ multiplex PCR. The sample consists of about 270,000 clones, roughly two thirds of them appearing once. The sequenced material came from PBMCs. The receptor source for this set is a female donor in good health and CMV-seronegative.

This clone was seen a single time. V usage is TRBV9 and J usage is TRBJ1-3; 10 bases map to TRBD1. V gave up 4 bases and J gave up 2 bases; unmatched junction bases: 6. This CDR3 has 16 amino acids. Germline CDR1 reads SGDLS; CDR2 reads YYNGEE. For the CDR3, the DNA is TGTGCCAGCAGCCTCCGGGACAGGGGCGCTGGAAACACCATATATTTT. Its translation: CASSLRDRGAGNTIYF.

The J gene is TRBJ2-5, the V gene TRBV6-1, with D maybe TRBD1 (5 bases). V dropped 7 bases and J dropped 4 bases, with 19 bases sitting between them. Per germline, CDR1 MNHNS and CDR2 SASEGT. CDR3 length: 15 amino acids. CDR3 loop: CASTLRGIVGETQYF. In DNA, the CDR3 is TGTGCCAGCACCCTAAGGGGAATTGTTGGAGAGACCCAGTACTTC.

The chain uses TRBV28 and TRBJ2-5, with 8 bases lining up with TRBD1. The J call may not be correct, given that the DNA end is closer to TRBJ2-7. Germline CDR1 MDHEN, CDR2 SYDVKM. The CDR3 totals 13 residues. The chain's CDR3 is CASKQGGLYEQYF. As DNA, the CDR3 is TGTGCCAGTAAACAGGGGGGTCTCTACGAGCAGTACTTC.

The V and J genes are TRBV29-1 and TRBJ1-1; D may be TRBD1 (5 bases). The length of the CDR3 is 13 residues. The V gene lost 1 base and the J gene lost 5 bases, with 11 bases spanning the gap. Germline loops: CDR1 SQVTM, CDR2 ANQGSEA. CDR3: CSVEVVTDTEAFF. In DNA form, the CDR3 reads TGCAGCGTTGAAGTTGTGACAGATACTGAAGCTTTCTTT.